Listed below are T cell receptor beta chains from one sample, sequenced in a study of blood T cells in healthy people across ages. TCRdb re-called the 5' RACE reads through MiXCR, storing one row per CDR3 protein. The sample yields 1.5 million or so distinct CDR3 sequences, about 40% seen once. Sequencing was carried out using blood. These receptors all come from a woman between 18 and 29 years old in good health. The CDR3 runs from the conserved cysteine through the conserved F or W. D genes are given only for firm matches. Some rows have no size entry. The others give once, few or many, or a class for an expanded clone.

>TRBD1|TRBJ1-2|TRBV29-1|-
CSALLADRKNYGYTF
TGCAGCGCCTTACTCGCGGACAGGAAAAACTATGGCTACACCTTC
>TRBD2|TRBJ2-5|TRBV5-1|-
CASSLPGLAGETQYF
TGCGCCAGCAGCCTTCCGGGACTAGCAGGGGAGACCCAGTACTTC
>-|TRBJ2-7|TRBV7-2|-
CASSLPSLVRQYSYEQYF
TGTGCCAGCAGCTTACCCAGTCTAGTGAGGCAGTACTCCTACGAGCAGTACTTC
>-|TRBJ2-1|TRBV12-3/TRBV12-4|-
CASSAGRVYNEQFF
TGTGCCAGCAGTGCGGGGCGGGTCTACAATGAGCAGTTCTTC
>-|TRBJ2-7|TRBV28|-
CASSNPGTTYEQYF
TGTGCCAGCTCAAACCCCGGGACGACGTACGAGCAGTACTTC
>-|TRBJ2-1|TRBV20-1|few
CSARDQTGRQISYNEQFF
TGCAGTGCTAGAGACCAGACGGGCAGGCAAATCTCCTACAATGAGCAGTTCTTC
>-|TRBJ1-5|TRBV6-5|few
CFQAGNQPQHF
TGTTTTCAGGCGGGGAATCAGCCCCAGCATTTT
>-|TRBJ2-5|TRBV10-3|-
CAISVARAETQYF
TGTGCCATCAGTGTTGCCCGGGCAGAGACCCAGTACTTC
>-|TRBJ1-2|TRBV5-5|-
CASSLGQGERYTF
TGTGCCAGCAGCTTGGGGCAGGGAGAGCGCTACACCTTC
>-|TRBJ2-3|TRBV5-1|-
CASSLDGDGQYF
TGCGCCAGCAGCTTGGACGGGGACGGGCAGTATTTT
>-|TRBJ1-2|TRBV20-1|-
CSADLREQNYGYTF
TGCAGTGCCGACCTTAGGGAACAGAACTATGGCTACACCTTC
>-|TRBJ2-7|TRBV9|-
CASSEQGIPYEQYF
TGTGCCAGCAGCGAACAGGGTATTCCCTACGAGCAGTACTTC
>-|TRBJ1-6|TRBV11-2|-
CASSPHGPKNSPLHF
TGTGCCAGCAGCCCACACGGGCCGAAAAATTCACCCCTCCACTTT
>-|TRBJ2-7|TRBV5-1|many
CASSRNYEQYF
TGTGCCAGCAGCCGGAACTACGAGCAGTACTTC
>TRBD2|TRBJ2-4|TRBV20-1|few
CSAREVLAGADAKNIQYF
TGCAGTGCTAGAGAAGTACTAGCGGGAGCGGATGCCAAAAACATTCAGTACTTC
>-|TRBJ1-4|TRBV7-2|-
CAGSLVQGPTNEKLFF
TGTGCCGGCAGCCTGGTGCAGGGTCCTACTAATGAAAAACTGTTTTTT
>-|TRBJ2-7|TRBV28|few
CASREQGPTYEQYF
TGTGCCAGCAGAGAACAGGGCCCAACCTACGAGCAGTACTTC
>-|TRBJ1-1|TRBV6-5|-
CASFKGTGGGNTEAFF
TGTGCCAGCTTCAAGGGGACGGGGGGTGGGAACACTGAAGCTTTCTTT
>-|TRBJ2-1|TRBV20-1|-
CSAIGLSQSLSYNEQFF
TGCAGTGCTATCGGACTTAGTCAATCCCTCTCCTACAATGAGCAGTTCTTC
>-|TRBJ2-1|TRBV29-1|-
CSVELGSREQFF
TGCAGCGTTGAATTGGGGTCCCGGGAGCAGTTCTTC
>-|TRBJ2-4|TRBV13|many
CASSLGENIQYF
TGTGCCAGCAGCTTAGGGGAAAACATTCAGTACTTC
>TRBD1|TRBJ2-7|TRBV7-2|-
CASSPLLRDRVHEQYF
TGTGCCAGCAGTCCACTACTCCGGGACAGGGTCCACGAGCAGTACTTC